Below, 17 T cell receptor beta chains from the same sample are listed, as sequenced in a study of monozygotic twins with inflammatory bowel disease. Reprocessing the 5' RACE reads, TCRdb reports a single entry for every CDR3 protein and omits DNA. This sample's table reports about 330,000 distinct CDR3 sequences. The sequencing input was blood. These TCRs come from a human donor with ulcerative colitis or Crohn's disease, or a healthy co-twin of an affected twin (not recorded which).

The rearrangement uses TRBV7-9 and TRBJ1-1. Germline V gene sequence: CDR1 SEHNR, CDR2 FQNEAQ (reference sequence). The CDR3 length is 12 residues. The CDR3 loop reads CASSIRLPGAFF.

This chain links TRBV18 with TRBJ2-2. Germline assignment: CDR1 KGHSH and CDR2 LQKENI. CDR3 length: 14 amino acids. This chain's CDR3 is CASSPERNTGELFF.

CDR3 region: CASSLRTANSYNEQFF. This chain uses TRBV4-1 with TRBJ2-1; there is no DNA to check the TCRdb D call of TRBD1. Germline-derived CDR1 and CDR2 are MGHRA and YSYEKL. The CDR3 sequence is 16 residues long.

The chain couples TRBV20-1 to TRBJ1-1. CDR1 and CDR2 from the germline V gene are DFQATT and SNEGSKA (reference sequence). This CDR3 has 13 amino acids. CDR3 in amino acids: CRTARGENTEAFF.

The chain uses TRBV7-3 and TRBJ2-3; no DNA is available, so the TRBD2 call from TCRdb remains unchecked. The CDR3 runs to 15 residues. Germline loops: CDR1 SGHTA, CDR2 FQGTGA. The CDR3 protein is CASSPTSWNTDTQYF.

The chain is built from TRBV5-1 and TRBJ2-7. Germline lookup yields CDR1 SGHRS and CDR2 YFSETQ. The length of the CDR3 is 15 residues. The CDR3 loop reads CASSLGADHSYEQYF.

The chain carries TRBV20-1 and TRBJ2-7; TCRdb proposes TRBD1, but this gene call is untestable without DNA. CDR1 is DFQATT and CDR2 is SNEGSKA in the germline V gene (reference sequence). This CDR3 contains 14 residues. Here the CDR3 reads CSATGTGEFHEQYF.

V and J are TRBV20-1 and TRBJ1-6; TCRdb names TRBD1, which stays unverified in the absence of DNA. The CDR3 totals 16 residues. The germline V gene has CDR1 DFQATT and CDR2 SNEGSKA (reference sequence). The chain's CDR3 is CSARDWDRDWDSPLHF.

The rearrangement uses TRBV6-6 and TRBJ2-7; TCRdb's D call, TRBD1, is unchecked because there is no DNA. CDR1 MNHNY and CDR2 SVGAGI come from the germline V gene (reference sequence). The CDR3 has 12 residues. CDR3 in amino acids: CASSGQEDEQYF.

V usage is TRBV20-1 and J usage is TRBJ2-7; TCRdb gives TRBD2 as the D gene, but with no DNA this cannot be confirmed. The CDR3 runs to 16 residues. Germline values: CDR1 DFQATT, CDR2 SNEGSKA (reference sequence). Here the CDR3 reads CSARGRLADYSYEQYF.

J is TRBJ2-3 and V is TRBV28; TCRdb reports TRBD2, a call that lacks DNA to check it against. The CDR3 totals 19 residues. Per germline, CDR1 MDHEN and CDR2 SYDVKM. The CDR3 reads CASSPRGGGPVLGTDTQYF.

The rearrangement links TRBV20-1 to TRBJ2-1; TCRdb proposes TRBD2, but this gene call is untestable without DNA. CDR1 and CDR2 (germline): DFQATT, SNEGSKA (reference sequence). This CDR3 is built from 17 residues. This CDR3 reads CSARSGLAGYSYNEQFF.

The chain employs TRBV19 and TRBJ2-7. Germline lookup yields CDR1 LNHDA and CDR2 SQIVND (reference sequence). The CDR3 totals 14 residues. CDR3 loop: CASSRFSNSYEQYF. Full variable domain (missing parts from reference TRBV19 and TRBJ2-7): DGGITQSPKYLFRKEGQNVTLSCEQNLNHDAMYWYRQDPGQGLRLIYYSQIVNDFQKGDIAEGYSVSREKKESFPLTVTSAQKNPTAFYLCASSRFSNSYEQYFGPGTRLTVT.

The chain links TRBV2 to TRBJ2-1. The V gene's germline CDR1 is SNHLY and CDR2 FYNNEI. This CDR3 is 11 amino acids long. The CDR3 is CASGSYNEQFF.

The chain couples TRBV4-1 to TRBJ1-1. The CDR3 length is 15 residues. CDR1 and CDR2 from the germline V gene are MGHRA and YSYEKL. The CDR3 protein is CGSSQDIGGREEAFF.

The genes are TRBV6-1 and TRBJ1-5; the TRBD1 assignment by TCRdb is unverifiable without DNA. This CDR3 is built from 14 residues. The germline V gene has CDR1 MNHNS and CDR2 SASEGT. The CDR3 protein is CASSEMGENQPQHF.

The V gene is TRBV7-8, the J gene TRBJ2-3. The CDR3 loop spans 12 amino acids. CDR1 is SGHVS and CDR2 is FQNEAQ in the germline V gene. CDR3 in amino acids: CASSLNADTQYF. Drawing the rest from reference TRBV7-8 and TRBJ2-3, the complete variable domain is GAGVSQSPRYKVAKRGQDVALRCDPISGHVSLFWYQQALGQGPEFLTYFQNEAQLDKSGLPSDRFFAERPEGSVSTLKIQRTQQEDSAVYLCASSLNADTQYFGPGTRLTVL.